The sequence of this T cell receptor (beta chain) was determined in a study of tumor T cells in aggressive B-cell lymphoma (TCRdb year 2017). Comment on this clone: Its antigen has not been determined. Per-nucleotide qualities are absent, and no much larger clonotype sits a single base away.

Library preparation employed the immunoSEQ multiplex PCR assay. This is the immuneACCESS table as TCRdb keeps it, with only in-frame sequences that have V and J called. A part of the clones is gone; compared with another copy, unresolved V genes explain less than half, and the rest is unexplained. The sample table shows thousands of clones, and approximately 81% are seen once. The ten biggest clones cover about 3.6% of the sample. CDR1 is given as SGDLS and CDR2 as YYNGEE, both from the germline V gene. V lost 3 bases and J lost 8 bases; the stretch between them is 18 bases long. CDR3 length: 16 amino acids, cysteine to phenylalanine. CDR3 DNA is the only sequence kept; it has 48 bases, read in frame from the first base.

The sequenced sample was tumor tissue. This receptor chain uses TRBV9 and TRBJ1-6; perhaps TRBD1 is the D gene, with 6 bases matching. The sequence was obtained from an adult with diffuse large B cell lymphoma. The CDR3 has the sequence CASSAAGTRTHSPLHF. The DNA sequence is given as TGTGCCAGCAGCGCCGCCGGGACACGGACTCATTCACCCCTCCACTTT.